The 6 T cell receptor beta chains reported below all come from one sample, sequenced in a study of T cells after yellow fever vaccination. TCRdb independently ran MiXCR on the 5' RACE reads; one entry per CDR3 protein. The profile covers 320,000 or so distinct CDR3 sequences, with approximately 8% appearing a single time and 17% taken by the ten largest. The sequenced sample was PBMCs, obtained 45 days after the first yellow fever vaccination. These receptors were taken from a young man who received the YFV17D yellow fever vaccine.

This clonotype was recorded a few times. The V and J genes are TRBV20-1 and TRBJ1-2; D gene uncertain. The V gene lost 6 bases and the J gene lost 2 bases, with 13 bases spanning the gap. The CDR3 sequence is 13 residues long. Germline CDR1 and CDR2: DFQATT and SNEGSKA (reference sequence). For the CDR3, the DNA is TGCAGTGCCCAAGGTCGGAACAACTATGGCTACACCTTC. Translated: CSAQGRNNYGYTF.

Only one count was recorded for this clonotype. Possible read error: a much larger clone is one base away. V usage is TRBV11-1 and J usage is TRBJ2-3; 13 positions match TRBD2. The CDR3 contains 16 residues. Germline V gene lookup returns CDR1 SGHAT and CDR2 FQDESV (reference sequence). The CDR3 DNA sequence: TGTTCCAGCAGCGAAGGACTAGCGGGGGCCTCAGATACGCAGTATTTT. As protein: CSSSEGLAGASDTQYF.

V is TRBV12-3 or TRBV12-4 and J is TRBJ2-7; D unclear. Trimming took off 5 bases at V and 5 bases at J, with 7 bases between the two ends. The length of the CDR3 is 11 residues. CDR3 DNA: TGTGCCAGCAGTCCCGACCACGAGCAGTACTTC. Protein: CASSPDHEQYF.

This clonotype was recorded a few times. The chain couples TRBV5-1 to TRBJ1-1; 7 nucleotides line up with TRBD1. This CDR3 has 15 amino acids. V shed 1 base and J 0 bases; nucleotides not matched to a gene: 3. The germline V gene encodes CDR1 SGHRS and CDR2 YFSETQ. The CDR3 sequence: CASSLTGAMNTEAFF. The DNA for the CDR3 is TGCGCCAGCAGCTTGACAGGGGCGATGAACACTGAAGCTTTCTTT.

This clonotype turned up a few times. The chain has TRBV20-1 and TRBJ2-1; 12 bases agree with TRBD2. The germline V gene has CDR1 DFQATT and CDR2 SNEGSKA (reference sequence). The CDR3 extends over 16 amino acids. Trimming removed 2 bases from V and 11 bases from J; junction bases left unmatched: 13. The CDR3 DNA is TGCAGTGCTAGACGGGAGTGGGCTAGCGGGGGGGGTAAGCAGTTCTTC. Its translation is CSARREWASGGGKQFF.

As for this clonotype: One end of the junction is discordant with germline, which a read error may explain. The chain is built from TRBV7-9 and TRBJ2-1; 7 nucleotides match TRBD2. CDR1 is SEHNR, CDR2 FQNEAQ, per germline (reference sequence). The CDR3 length is 17 residues. The CDR3 nucleotides are TGTTCCAGCAGCTTAAGAGCGAACGGGGGGAATAACAATGAGCAGTTCTTC. It specifies CSSSLRANGGNNNEQFF.